This T cell receptor (beta chain) comes out of a study of blood T cell repertoires in COVID-19. Overall study: COVID-19 samples, acute and convalescent, were from the United States, Italy and Spain. The analysed material was cDNA or gDNA that came from T cells, B-cell-depleted T cells, or PBMCs.

Trimming stripped 3 bases from V and 8 bases from J, with 13 bases between. Per germline, CDR1 SEHNR and CDR2 FQNEAQ (reference sequence). The CDR3 length is 13 residues. In the authors' workflow: Reference gene primer amplification yielded estimated nucleated cell counts. Libraries were prepared by immunoSEQ multiplex PCR; TCRdb keeps only in-frame clonotypes and omits some of them. That table supplies the V and J calls and clone size; D and trimming were determined from the DNA. The sample yields approximately 100,000 clones, about 85% seen once. The sequenced sample consisted of peripheral blood. This clonotype was sampled from a human donor in a cohort sampled during active COVID-19. The chain recombines TRBV7-9 with TRBJ1-2; D possibly corresponds to TRBD1 (6 bases). The CDR3 loop reads CASSFPTGTGYTF. The CDR3 coding sequence is TGTGCCAGCAGCTTCCCGACAGGCACCGGCTACACCTTC.